This entry is about one TCR beta chain. The entry originates in a study of cytomegalovirus exposure and HLA in healthy donors. The CDR3 contains 15 residues. From germline, CDR1 is SGHRS and CDR2 YFSETQ. The V gene end was trimmed by 4 bases and the J gene end by 5 bases; junction bases not matched to a gene: 6. The PCR employed 60 Vbeta primers together with 13 Jbeta primers. Profiled with immunoSEQ multiplex PCR; TCRdb holds only in-frame clones, not every one. The sample lists under 250,000 clones; about 81% were seen once. The chain links TRBV5-1 to TRBJ2-5; 12 positions match TRBD2. The sequence came from a man in his forties in good health and CMV-seropositive. Material: PBMCs. CDR3 nucleotides: TGCGCCAGCAGCGCCCGACTAGCGGGAGATGAGACCCAGTACTTC. Translation gives CASSARLAGDETQYF.